The 10 T cell receptor beta chains presented below share a single source sample, sequenced in a study of T cells in Graves' hyperthyroidism and ophthalmopathy. Regions amplified from RNA transcripts were the TCR beta CDR3 regions. HTBI primers were used for first-round RT-PCR of the TCR CDR3. TCRdb re-called the multiplex PCR reads with MiXCR, one entry per CDR3 protein. The data contain fewer than 750,000 distinct CDR3 sequences, roughly 46% of them singletons. The sequencing sample was made of peripheral blood or thyroid tissue (not recorded which). These receptors came from a woman between 18 and 30 years old with Graves' hyperthyroidism.

In this sample, this clonotype turned up many times. The V gene is TRBV20-1, the J gene TRBJ1-2; 8 nucleotides match TRBD1. From germline, CDR1 is DFQATT and CDR2 SNEGSKA (reference sequence). The CDR3 consists of 13 residues. Trimming at V came to 4 bases and at J to 6 bases, leaving 7 bases not matched to a gene. CDR3 DNA sequence: TGCAGTGCTAAAAAGACAGGGGTTGATGGCTACACCTTC. Amino acids: CSAKKTGVDGYTF.

V and J are TRBV20-1 and TRBJ2-7; possibly TRBD1 for D (6 bases). Trimming left V 8 bases short and J 1 base short, with 15 bases between. CDR1 is DFQATT and CDR2 is SNEGSKA in the germline V gene (reference sequence). The CDR3 extends over 13 amino acids. In DNA form, the CDR3 reads TGCAGTACGACAGGCCCGGGTTCCTACGAGCAGTACTTC. As protein: CSTTGPGSYEQYF.

This clonotype was seen at least ten times. This rearrangement joins TRBV24-1 to TRBJ1-1, with D possibly being TRBD1 (6 bases). CDR1 and CDR2 from the germline V gene are KGHDR and SFDVKD. This CDR3 has 15 residues. V gave up 5 bases and J gave up 0 bases, with 12 bases separating them. The CDR3 DNA reads TGTGCCACCAGTGCCGCCGGGACACTGAACACTGAAGCTTTCTTT. It specifies CATSAAGTLNTEAFF.

This clonotype was counted only a few times. The chain uses TRBV6-2 or TRBV6-3 and TRBJ2-3; D possibly corresponds to TRBD2 (6 bases). This CDR3 comprises 13 residues. Germline V gene sequence: CDR1 MNHEY, CDR2 SVGEGT. With 5 bases removed from V and 5 bases from J, the gap between germline ends came to 11 bases. The CDR3 DNA reads TGTGCCAGCAGTCGACTAGGCCTAGATACGCAGTATTTT. This encodes CASSRLGLDTQYF.

The chain recombines TRBV7-8 with TRBJ2-3; D uncertain. Germline CDR1 SGHVS, CDR2 FQNEAQ. This CDR3 contains 13 residues. Trimming stripped 5 bases from V and 6 bases from J, with 12 bases between. The CDR3 spells CASSLSLGDTQYF. In DNA, the CDR3 is TGTGCCAGCAGCCTCAGCCTCGGCGATACGCAGTATTTT.

The chain uses TRBV29-1 and TRBJ1-5, with 9 bases that match TRBD1. CDR1 is SQVTM and CDR2 is ANQGSEA in the germline V gene. The length of the CDR3 is 16 residues. Trimming cost V 6 bases and J 5 bases; bases outside gene matches: 14. CDR3 amino acids: CSVRQGGNEPYQPQHF. In DNA, the CDR3 is TGCAGCGTCCGACAGGGGGGCAATGAGCCCTATCAGCCCCAGCATTTT.

The chain combines TRBV11-3 with TRBJ1-1; D gene uncertain. The CDR3 totals 14 residues. Germline CDR1 and CDR2: SGHNT and YENEEA. Trimming shortened V by 4 bases and J by 1 base, and 10 bases separated the two germline ends. The CDR3 DNA sequence: TGTGCCAGCAGCTACTCTCTAGCGAACACTGAAGCTTTCTTT. Encoded protein: CASSYSLANTEAFF.

The chain uses TRBV7-9 and TRBJ2-5, with 9 bases lining up with TRBD1. The CDR3 is made up of 15 amino acids. Germline V gene lookup returns CDR1 SEHNR and CDR2 FQNEAQ (reference sequence). J lost 5 bases, V lost 2 bases, and 6 bases had no gene match. The CDR3 bases are TGTGCCAGCAGCTTACCCCGGGACAGGGATGAGACCCAGTACTTC. It translates to CASSLPRDRDETQYF.

About this clonotype itself: Relative to the germline gene, one junction end is altered; a read error may explain this. This chain joins TRBV7-2 and TRBJ1-1; TRBD1 might be the D (5 bases). The CDR3 runs to 17 residues. Germline CDR1 and CDR2: SGHTA and FQGNSA. CDR3 sequence reads: CASSLLKMGGINTEAFF. DNA for the CDR3: TGCGCCAGCAGCCTCCTCAAAATGGGGGGTATTAACACTGAAGCTTTCTTT.

Points on this clonotype: A read error may explain this, as a much larger clone is one base away. The CDR3 coding sequence is TGTGCCAGCTGTTACTCCCGGACAGCTAACTATGGCTACACCTTC. It is translated as CASCYSRTANYGYTF. The rearrangement joins TRBV6-5 to TRBJ1-2, with a tentative D call TRBD1 (6 bases). The CDR3 extends over 15 amino acids. Germline CDR1 MNHEY, CDR2 SVGAGI.